The 21 T cell receptor beta chains below were found in one sample sequenced in a study of T cells after yellow fever vaccination. TCRdb reprocessed the 5' RACE reads with MiXCR, giving one entry per CDR3 protein. Here the sample spans approximately 510,000 distinct CDR3 sequences, 21% being singletons. Source: PBMCs, taken less than 25 days after the first yellow fever vaccination. The receptors stem from a man between 18 and 35 years old who received the YFV17D yellow fever vaccine.

This clonotype has ten or more counts. CDR3 in amino acids: CASSPIRAANEQFF. CDR3 nucleotides: TGTGCCAGCAGCCCAATCCGGGCAGCCAATGAGCAGTTCTTC. J is TRBJ2-1 and V is TRBV7-2; D gene unclear. V lost 5 bases and J lost 6, with 14 bases in between. There are 14 residues in the CDR3. Germline CDR1 reads SGHTA; CDR2 reads FQGNSA.

This clonotype was recorded at least ten times. V and J are TRBV27 and TRBJ1-2; D may be TRBD1 (5 bases). CDR3 length: 14 amino acids. The V end was cut by 4 bases, the J end by 3 bases, with 12 bases between. Germline loops: CDR1 MNHEY, CDR2 SMNVEV (reference sequence). The CDR3 is CASSSLQGYYGYTF. The CDR3 DNA is TGTGCCAGCAGTTCACTTCAGGGCTACTATGGCTACACCTTC.

Only a few counts were recorded for this clonotype. V is TRBV5-1 and J is TRBJ1-4; 7 bases fit TRBD1. Looked up from germline, CDR1 is SGHRS and CDR2 is YFSETQ. V lost 3 bases, J lost 3 bases, and 5 bases stayed unmatched. The length of the CDR3 is 15 residues. The CDR3 here is CASSSRGSANEKLFF. The CDR3 DNA reads as TGCGCCAGCAGCTCCAGGGGGTCAGCTAATGAAAAACTGTTTTTT. Full variable domain (missing parts from reference TRBV5-1 and TRBJ1-4): KAGVTQTPRYLIKTRGQQVTLSCSPISGHRSVSWYQQTPGQGLQFLFEYFSETQRNKGNFPGRFSGRQFSNSRSEMNVSTLELGDSALYLCASSSRGSANEKLFFGSGTQLSVL.

J is TRBJ2-1 and V is TRBV20-1, with D perhaps TRBD2 (6 bases). The CDR3 runs 13 residues. V lost 6 bases, J lost 7 bases, and 16 bases lay in between. Looked up from germline, CDR1 is DFQATT and CDR2 is SNEGSKA (reference sequence). Here the CDR3 reads CSAHMSGLNEQFF. CDR3 in DNA: TGCAGTGCCCACATGAGCGGACTAAATGAGCAGTTCTTC.

The rearrangement uses TRBV10-3 and TRBJ2-7; TRBD1 agrees at 9 bases. V shed 6 bases and J 3 bases; nucleotides not matched to a gene: 6. Germline V lookup: CDR1 ENHRY, CDR2 SYGVKD. The CDR3 is 14 amino acids. This CDR3 is CAIRGQGPNYEQYF. The DNA of the CDR3 is TGTGCCATCAGAGGACAGGGGCCCAACTACGAGCAGTACTTC.

The chain joins TRBV10-2 to TRBJ2-7, with 7 bases identical to TRBD1. CDR1 WSHSY and CDR2 SAAADI come from the germline V gene. With 2 bases clipped from V and 7 bases from J, the junction kept 11 bases outside the gene matches. The CDR3 has 15 residues. The CDR3 sequence: CASSEPYRGVGEQYV. CDR3 in DNA: TGCGCCAGCAGTGAGCCTTACAGGGGAGTGGGTGAGCAGTACGTC.

J is TRBJ1-1 and V is TRBV7-8; D is ambiguous. This CDR3 has 13 amino acids. Germline lookup yields CDR1 SGHVS and CDR2 FQNEAQ. Trimming took 3 bases from V and 0 from J, leaving 5 bases between them. CDR3 coding DNA: TGTGCCAGCAGCTTTTTCATGAACACTGAAGCTTTCTTT. Its translation: CASSFFMNTEAFF.

V is TRBV10-3 and J is TRBJ2-5, with TRBD2 as a possible D gene (6 bases). This CDR3 region has 13 residues. The V and J ends lost 8 bases and 1 base respectively, with 11 bases between them. CDR1 is ENHRY and CDR2 is SYGVKD in the germline V gene. As DNA, the CDR3 is TGTGCCATCGGTGCTAGCGCCCAAGAGACCCAGTACTTC. Translation: CAIGASAQETQYF.

The CDR3 loop is CASSFSGRGGTQYF. CDR3 nucleotide sequence: TGTGCCAGCAGCTTCTCCGGCAGGGGGGGGACGCAGTATTTT. The chain recombines TRBV7-9 with TRBJ2-3; D tentatively reads TRBD1 or TRBD2 (7 bases each). Germline CDR1 is SEHNR and CDR2 is FQNEAQ (reference sequence). This CDR3 is built from 14 residues. Trimming shortened V by 3 bases and J by 9 bases, and 16 bases separated the two germline ends.

This clonotype was detected a few times. The chain joins TRBV12-3 or TRBV12-4 to TRBJ2-7, with D perhaps given as TRBD1 or TRBD2 (5 bases each). The CDR3 runs 14 residues. Trimming left V 6 bases short and J 2 bases short, with 14 bases between. CDR3 in amino acids: CASSRRDGAYEQYF. In nucleotides, the CDR3 is TGTGCCAGCAGCCGCCGGGACGGAGCCTACGAGCAGTACTTC.

This clonotype has only a few counts. The V gene is TRBV20-1, the J gene TRBJ1-1, with TRBD1 as a possible D gene (5 bases). CDR1 is DFQATT and CDR2 is SNEGSKA in the germline V gene (reference sequence). V lost 4 bases and J lost 2, with 8 bases in between. The CDR3 covers 12 residues. In DNA form, the CDR3 reads TGCAGTGCTATGACAGTTAACACTGAAGCTTTCTTT. Translation: CSAMTVNTEAFF.

This clonotype was found a few times. This sequence joins TRBV7-9 and TRBJ2-7; the D gene is possibly TRBD1 (5 bases). The V gene lost 3 bases and the J gene lost 2 bases, with 11 bases spanning the gap. This CDR3 has 14 amino acids. CDR1 is SEHNR, CDR2 FQNEAQ, per germline (reference sequence). The DNA for the CDR3 is TGTGCCAGCAGCTTTCAGACAGCCCCCTACGAGCAGTACGTC. It specifies CASSFQTAPYEQYV.

The table lists this clonotype with a count of one. DNA for the CDR3: TGTGCCAGCAGCAAAGGGACTAGCCCTCCGGAAGGTGAGCAGTTCTTC. This gives the protein CASSKGTSPPEGEQFF. This chain links TRBV7-9 with TRBJ2-1; 9 bases are shared with TRBD2. The CDR3 covers 16 residues. J gave up 9 bases and V 5 bases, and 14 bases lay outside the gene matches. Germline V gene data show CDR1 as SEHNR and CDR2 as FQNEAQ (reference sequence).

This clonotype was picked up a small number of times. CDR3 residues: CASSFRASSYEQYF. The CDR3 DNA follows: TGTGCCAGCAGCTTCCGGGCCAGCTCCTACGAGCAGTACTTC. The V gene is TRBV7-2, the J gene TRBJ2-7; no firm D call. The germline CDR1 and CDR2 sequences are SGHTA and FQGNSA. V lost 3 bases and J 0 bases, leaving 9 bases between the germline ends. This CDR3 has 14 residues.

This rearrangement joins TRBV4-2 to TRBJ2-7; D gene ambiguous. Germline V gene lookup returns CDR1 LGHNA and CDR2 YNFKEQ. The CDR3 is made up of 14 amino acids. V was pared by 1 base and J by 6 bases, with 13 bases between. DNA for the CDR3: TGTGCCAGCAGCCAAGGGCTCCTCTGCTGCGAGCAGTACGTC. This codes for CASSQGLLCCEQYV.

This clonotype has just a few counts. The chain recombines TRBV11-1 with TRBJ2-1; TRBD1 is a possible D gene (6 bases). Trimming shortened V by 5 bases and J by 10 bases, and 15 bases separated the two germline ends. Germline V lookup: CDR1 SGHAT, CDR2 FQDESV (reference sequence). This CDR3 region has 13 residues. The CDR3 sequence: CASSGQGPREQFF. The CDR3 nucleotides read TGTGCCAGCAGCGGTCAGGGGCCAAGGGAGCAGTTCTTC. The whole variable domain, filled in from reference TRBV11-1 and TRBJ2-1, reads EAEVAQSPRYKITEKSQAVAFWCDPISGHATLYWYRQILGQGPELLVQFQDESVVDDSQLPKDRFSAERLKGVDSTLKIQPAELGDSAMYLCASSGQGPREQFFGPGTRLTVL.

The V and J genes are TRBV29-1 and TRBJ2-3; 10 bases line up with TRBD2. Trimming took 7 bases from V and 2 from J; bases not matched to a gene: 3. CDR1 SQVTM and CDR2 ANQGSEA come from the germline V gene. The CDR3 covers 13 residues. The CDR3 sequence: CSAGLAATDTQYF. Written as DNA, the CDR3 is TGCAGCGCTGGACTAGCGGCCACAGATACGCAGTATTTT.

In its sample, this clonotype was seen a few times. The rearrangement links TRBV7-9 to TRBJ2-5; no clear D gene. There are 15 residues in the CDR3. V was shortened by 4 bases and J by 1 base, with 13 bases between the two germline ends. Germline CDR1 SEHNR, CDR2 FQNEAQ (reference sequence). CDR3 bases: TGTGCCAGCAGCTCCTCAGACCGAGTCCAAGAGACCCAGTACTTC. Its translation is CASSSSDRVQETQYF. Together with reference TRBV7-9 and TRBJ2-5, the CDR3 gives the full variable domain: DTGVSQNPRHKITKRGQNVTFRCDPISEHNRLYWYRQTLGQGPEFLTYFQNEAQLEKSRLLSDRFSAERPKGSFSTLEIQRTEQGDSAMYLCASSSSDRVQETQYFGPGTRLLVL.

This clonotype occurred a few times. This chain uses TRBV29-1 with TRBJ2-5; the D gene is possibly TRBD2 (6 bases). The germline gives CDR1 SQVTM, CDR2 ANQGSEA. Trimming stripped 0 bases from V and 4 bases from J, with 18 bases between. The CDR3 runs to 16 residues. The CDR3 nucleotides are TGCAGCGTTGAAGATCTCGGCCCGGGGGAGATAGAGACCCAGTACTTC. Its protein is CSVEDLGPGEIETQYF.

The rearrangement uses TRBV5-1 and TRBJ1-4; 10 positions agree with TRBD1. The length of the CDR3 is 14 residues. Germline V gene data show CDR1 as SGHRS and CDR2 as YFSETQ. V lost 3 bases and J lost 11; bases outside the gene matches: 7. The CDR3: CASSSGQGMEKLFF. The CDR3 DNA sequence: TGCGCCAGCAGCTCGGGACAGGGGATGGAGAAACTGTTTTTT.

This clonotype has only a few counts. The CDR3 coding sequence is TGTGCCAGCAGCTTCACTGCTTTGAACACTGAAGCTTTCTTT. Its protein is CASSFTALNTEAFF. The chain is built from TRBV7-2 and TRBJ1-1; no clear D. Germline V gene data show CDR1 as SGHTA and CDR2 as FQGNSA. Deletions cut 3 bases from V and 0 bases from J, with 8 bases between. This CDR3 has 14 amino acids.